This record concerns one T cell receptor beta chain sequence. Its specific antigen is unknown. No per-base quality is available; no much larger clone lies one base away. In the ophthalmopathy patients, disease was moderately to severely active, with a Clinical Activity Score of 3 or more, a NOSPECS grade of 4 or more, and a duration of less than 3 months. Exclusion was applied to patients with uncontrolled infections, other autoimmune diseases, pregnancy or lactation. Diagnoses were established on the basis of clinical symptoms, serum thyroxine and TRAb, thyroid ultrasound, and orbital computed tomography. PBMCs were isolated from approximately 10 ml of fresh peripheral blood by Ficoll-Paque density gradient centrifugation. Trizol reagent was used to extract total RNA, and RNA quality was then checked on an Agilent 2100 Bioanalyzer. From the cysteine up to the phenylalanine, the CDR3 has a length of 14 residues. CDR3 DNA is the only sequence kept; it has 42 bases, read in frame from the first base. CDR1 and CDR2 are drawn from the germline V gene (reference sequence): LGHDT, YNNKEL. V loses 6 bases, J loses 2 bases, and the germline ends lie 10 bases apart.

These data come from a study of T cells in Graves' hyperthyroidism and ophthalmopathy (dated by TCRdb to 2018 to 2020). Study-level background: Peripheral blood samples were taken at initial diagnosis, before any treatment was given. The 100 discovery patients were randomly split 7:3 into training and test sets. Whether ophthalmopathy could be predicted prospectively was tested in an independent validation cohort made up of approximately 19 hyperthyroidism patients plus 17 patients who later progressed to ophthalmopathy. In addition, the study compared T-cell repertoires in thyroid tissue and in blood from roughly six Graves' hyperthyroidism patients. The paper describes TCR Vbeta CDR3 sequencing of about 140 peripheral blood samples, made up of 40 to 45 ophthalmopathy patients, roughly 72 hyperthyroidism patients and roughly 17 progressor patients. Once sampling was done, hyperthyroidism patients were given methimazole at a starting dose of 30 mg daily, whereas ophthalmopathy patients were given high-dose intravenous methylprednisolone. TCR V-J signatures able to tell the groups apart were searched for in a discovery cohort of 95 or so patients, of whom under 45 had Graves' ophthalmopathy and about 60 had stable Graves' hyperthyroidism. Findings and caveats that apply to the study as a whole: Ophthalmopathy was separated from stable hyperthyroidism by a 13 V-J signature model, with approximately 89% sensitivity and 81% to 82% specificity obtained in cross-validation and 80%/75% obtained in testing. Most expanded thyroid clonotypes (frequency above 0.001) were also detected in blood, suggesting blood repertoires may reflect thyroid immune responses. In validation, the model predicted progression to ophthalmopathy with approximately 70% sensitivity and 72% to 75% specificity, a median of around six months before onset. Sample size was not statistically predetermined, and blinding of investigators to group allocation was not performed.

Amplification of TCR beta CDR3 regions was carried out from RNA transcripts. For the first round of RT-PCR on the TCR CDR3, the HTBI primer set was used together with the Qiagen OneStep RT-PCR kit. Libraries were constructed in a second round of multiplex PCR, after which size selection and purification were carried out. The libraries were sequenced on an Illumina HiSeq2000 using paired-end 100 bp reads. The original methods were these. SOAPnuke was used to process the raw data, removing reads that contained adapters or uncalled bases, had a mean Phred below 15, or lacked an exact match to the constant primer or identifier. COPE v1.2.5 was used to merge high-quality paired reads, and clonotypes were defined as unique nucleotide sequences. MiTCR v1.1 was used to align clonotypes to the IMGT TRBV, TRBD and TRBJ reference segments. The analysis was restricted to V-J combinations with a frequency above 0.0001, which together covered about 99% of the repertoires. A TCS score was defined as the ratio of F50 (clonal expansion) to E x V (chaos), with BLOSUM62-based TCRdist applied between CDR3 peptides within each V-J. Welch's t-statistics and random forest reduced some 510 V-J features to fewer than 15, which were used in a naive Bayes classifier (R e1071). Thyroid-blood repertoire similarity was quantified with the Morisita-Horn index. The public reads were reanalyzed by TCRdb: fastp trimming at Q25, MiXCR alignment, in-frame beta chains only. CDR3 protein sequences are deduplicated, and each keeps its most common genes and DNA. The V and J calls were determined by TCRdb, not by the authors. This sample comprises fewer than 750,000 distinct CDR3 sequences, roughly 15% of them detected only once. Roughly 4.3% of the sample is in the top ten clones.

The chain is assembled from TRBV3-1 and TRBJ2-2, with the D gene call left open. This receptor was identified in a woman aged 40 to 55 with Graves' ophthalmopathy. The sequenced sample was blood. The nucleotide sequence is TGTGCCAGCAGGAGGAATAGTAACACCGGGGAGCTGTTTTTT. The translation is CASRRNSNTGELFF.